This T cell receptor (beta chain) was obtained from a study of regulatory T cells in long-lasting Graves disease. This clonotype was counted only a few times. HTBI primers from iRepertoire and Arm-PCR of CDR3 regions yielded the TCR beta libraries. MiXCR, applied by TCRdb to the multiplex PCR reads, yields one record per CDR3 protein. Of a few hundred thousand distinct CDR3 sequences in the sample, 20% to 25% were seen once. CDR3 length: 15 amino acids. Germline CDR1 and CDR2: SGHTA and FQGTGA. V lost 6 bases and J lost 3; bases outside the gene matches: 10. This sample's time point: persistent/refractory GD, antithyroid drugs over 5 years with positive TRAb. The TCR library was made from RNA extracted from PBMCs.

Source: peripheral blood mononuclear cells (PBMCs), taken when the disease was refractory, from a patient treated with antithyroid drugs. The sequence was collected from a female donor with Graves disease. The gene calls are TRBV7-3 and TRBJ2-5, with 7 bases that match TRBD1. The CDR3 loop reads CASRTGLSPEETQYF. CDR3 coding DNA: TGTGCCAGCAGGACAGGGTTGTCCCCCGAAGAGACCCAGTACTTC. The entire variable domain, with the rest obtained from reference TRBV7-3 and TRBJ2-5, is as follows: GAGVSQTPSNKVTEKGKYVELRCDPISGHTALYWYRQSLGQGPEFLIYFQGTGAADDSGLPNDRFFAVRPEGSVSTLKIQRTERGDSAVYLCASRTGLSPEETQYFGPGTRLLVL.